This TCR beta chain was found in a study of human thymus T cells. V was trimmed by 3 bases and J by 6 bases, leaving 5 bases between them. In germline, CDR1 is SGHTA, CDR2 FQGNSA. The CDR3 totals 12 residues. Study-wide findings and caveats: Thymic repertoires overlap heavily among unrelated individuals, related research has reported. There appeared to be biased usage of V and J genes in thymic and blood repertoires.

Resections removed during corrective heart surgery provided the thymus tissue used. It was healthy Finnish infants having corrective surgery for congenital heart defects who were the donors. Generated by immunoSEQ multiplex PCR, the TCRdb table keeps only in-frame clones and is missing some. The repertoire includes about 78,000 clones, roughly 96% of them detected once, and roughly 0.03% sits in the top ten. As concerns this clone: Antigen specificity is unknown.

This clonotype was sampled from a boy under three years old with a congenital heart defect but otherwise immunologically healthy. This chain links TRBV7-2 with TRBJ2-2; D gene uncertain. The sequenced material came from thymus tissue. CDR3 nucleotide sequence: TGTGCCAGCAGCTTCTGCCCCGGGGAGCTGTTTTTT. Translated: CASSFCPGELFF.